The 15 T cell receptor beta chains presented below share a single source sample, sequenced in a study of technical replicates of blood from a handful of donors. Clones were read by immunoSEQ multiplex PCR, and TCRdb kept only the in-frame ones, dropping some. Of under 85,000 clones listed, approximately 83% are singletons. The sequenced material came from PBMCs. Every receptor here comes from a human donor in good health. Some clones in this sample may be carry-over from other donors' samples.

The chain uses TRBV23-1 and TRBJ1-2; D is uncertain. TRBV23-1 is an ORF; its function is uncertain. The CDR3 consists of 15 residues. With 8 bases removed from V and 3 bases from J, the gap between germline ends came to 19 bases. CDR3 residues: CASPPCGFRDYGYTF. CDR3 in DNA: TGCGCCAGCCCCCCTTGCGGTTTCCGCGACTATGGCTACACCTTC.

V is TRBV7-8 and J is TRBJ2-7, with D possibly matching TRBD2 (5 bases). CDR1 is SGHVS, CDR2 FQNEAQ, per germline. This CDR3 comprises 14 residues. V gave up 5 bases and J gave up 2 bases, with 13 bases separating them. CDR3 loop: CASSTWTATYEQYF. The CDR3, as DNA: TGTGCCAGCAGCACCTGGACTGCTACCTACGAGCAGTACTTC.

The chain has TRBV2 and TRBJ2-7; TRBD2 agrees at 9 bases. CDR3 length equals 15 residues. The germline V gene has CDR1 SNHLY and CDR2 FYNNEI. J was trimmed by 6 bases and V by 5 bases; bases with no gene match: 11. CDR3 nucleotides: TGTGCCAGCAGTCCATTGGGGCGGGAGGGCCTCGAGCAGTACTTC. Translation: CASSPLGREGLEQYF.

Only a few counts were recorded for this clone. This chain joins TRBV7-8 and TRBJ1-2; D gene unclear. This CDR3 has 16 residues. The germline V gene has CDR1 SGHVS and CDR2 FQNEAQ. V was shortened by 1 base and J by 7 bases, with 19 bases between the two germline ends. CDR3 sequence: CASSLEPGAFGFGYTF. The CDR3 DNA is TGTGCCAGCAGCTTAGAACCAGGTGCCTTTGGTTTTGGCTACACCTTC.

The genes are TRBV6-5 and TRBJ2-3; 9 nucleotides line up with TRBD2. This CDR3 has 16 residues. Germline CDR1 and CDR2: MNHEY and SVGAGI. With V trimmed by 0 bases and J by 5 bases, 6 bases remained unmatched. The CDR3 DNA is TGTGCCAGCAGTTACTCCGCGGGAGGGCCTTTAGATACGCAGTATTTT. The encoded protein is CASSYSAGGPLDTQYF.

The rearrangement joins TRBV19 to TRBJ1-6; 7 positions match TRBD1. Trimming at V came to 5 bases and at J to 7 bases, leaving 14 bases not matched to a gene. This CDR3 contains 17 residues. The V gene's germline CDR1 is LNHDA and CDR2 SQIVND (reference sequence). The CDR3 bases are TGTGCCAGTAGTCGTACGAGGGGGCGCATCTCCAATTCACCCCTCCACTTT. Translation: CASSRTRGRISNSPLHF.

The chain carries TRBV9 and TRBJ2-2; D perhaps matches TRBD2 (5 bases). The CDR3 consists of 13 residues. Germline CDR1 and CDR2: SGDLS and YYNGEE. V was pared by 1 base and J by 6 bases, with 7 bases between. Here the CDR3 reads CASSVRTSGELFF. In DNA form, the CDR3 reads TGTGCCAGCAGCGTAAGGACTTCCGGGGAGCTGTTTTTT.

The chain carries TRBV7-2 and TRBJ2-7; 7 bases line up with TRBD2. CDR3 length equals 14 residues. Germline values: CDR1 SGHTA, CDR2 FQGNSA. J gave up 4 bases and V 1 base, and 4 bases lay outside the gene matches. The CDR3: CASSLDGGSYEQYF. CDR3 DNA: TGTGCCAGCAGCTTAGACGGCGGGAGTTACGAGCAGTACTTC. The whole variable domain, remainder taken from reference TRBV7-2 and TRBJ2-7, is GAGVSQSPSNKVTEKGKDVELRCDPISGHTALYWYRQSLGQGLEFLIYFQGNSAPDKSGLPSDRFSAERTGGSVSTLTIQRTQQEDSAVYLCASSLDGGSYEQYFGPGTRLTVT.

The CDR3 reads CASSQVPGELGGYTF. The CDR3 DNA reads as TGCGCCAGCAGCCAAGTGCCAGGGGAGTTGGGTGGCTACACCTTC. The chain links TRBV4-1 to TRBJ1-2; possibly TRBD1 for D (6 bases). The V gene's germline CDR1 is MGHRA and CDR2 YSYEKL. The CDR3 totals 15 residues. V shed 1 base and J shed 7 bases, with 16 bases lying between them.

The chain combines TRBV7-2 with TRBJ1-2; D gene uncertain. V dropped 5 bases and J dropped 5 bases, with 9 bases sitting between them. This CDR3 is 12 amino acids long. Germline V gene sequence: CDR1 SGHTA, CDR2 FQGNSA. CDR3 region: CASSIAQYGYTF. Here the CDR3 DNA reads TGTGCCAGCAGCATTGCACAGTATGGCTACACCTTC.

CDR3 coding DNA: TGTGCCAGCACCGTGACTAGCGGGGCCTCCTACGAGCAGTACTTC. As protein: CASTVTSGASYEQYF. V usage is TRBV6-1 and J usage is TRBJ2-7; 11 nucleotides align to TRBD2. The germline gives CDR1 MNHNS, CDR2 SASEGT. CDR3 size: 15 residues. With 7 bases clipped from V and 0 bases from J, the junction kept 5 bases outside the gene matches.

This chain links TRBV9 with TRBJ2-5; a possible D gene is TRBD1 (5 bases). The CDR3 loop spans 14 amino acids. V lost 0 bases to trimming and J lost 1 base, with 7 bases between them. CDR1 is SGDLS, CDR2 YYNGEE, per germline. CDR3 sequence (DNA): TGTGCCAGCAGCGTAGCTACAGGCCAAGAGACCCAGTACTTC. Its translation: CASSVATGQETQYF.

CDR3 DNA sequence: TGCGCCAGCACCCCCCCCAAGGGAGGCGGCTACACCTTC. Its translation: CASTPPKGGGYTF. The chain links TRBV5-1 to TRBJ1-2; D not resolved. V lost 6 bases and J 8 bases, leaving 17 bases between the germline ends. This CDR3 has 13 amino acids. Germline values: CDR1 SGHRS, CDR2 YFSETQ.

This chain links TRBV5-4 with TRBJ1-3, with 8 nucleotides matching TRBD1. V was pared by 0 bases and J by 0 bases, with 5 bases of the junction left unmatched. The CDR3 loop spans 17 amino acids. The germline CDR1 and CDR2 sequences are SGHNT and YYREEE (reference sequence). The CDR3 DNA reads as TGTGCCAGCAGCTTGGGTCCAGGGGGCCCCTCTGGAAACACCATATATTTT. As protein: CASSLGPGGPSGNTIYF.

The chain carries TRBV5-4 and TRBJ2-7; no clear D. Germline V gives CDR1 SGHNT, CDR2 YYREEE (reference sequence). The V gene lost 0 bases and the J gene lost 2 bases, with 9 bases spanning the gap. This CDR3 comprises 14 residues. Written as DNA, the CDR3 is TGTGCCAGCAGCTTGGTTGACAAACCCTACGAGCAGTACTTC. It codes for CASSLVDKPYEQYF.